The rows below give T cell receptor beta chains drawn from one sample of a study of OX40 agonist ivuxolimab in advanced cancers. TCRdb keeps only in-frame clones here, not all; method: immunoSEQ multiplex PCR. The data show roughly 61,000 clones, 82% seen once. The sample was CD4+ or CD8+ T cells sorted from blood, taken in a trial of the OX40 agonist ivuxolimab. The origin of the receptors is an adult with an advanced solid tumor such as melanoma, head and neck, liver or kidney cancer. Both conserved end residues are part of each CDR3. D genes are given only for firm matches. Clone size appears in some rows only: once, few, many, or a class for an expanded clone.

J,size,V,D,CDR3,DNA
TRBJ2-2,-,TRBV18,-,CASSPRQANTGELFF,TGTGCCAGCTCACCCCGGCAGGCGAACACCGGGGAGCTGTTTTTT
TRBJ2-3,-,TRBV18,-,CASSPPSEMAQYF,TGTGCCAGCTCACCCCCCTCGGAGATGGCGCAGTATTTT
TRBJ2-7,-,TRBV10-1,-,CASSEGPLYEQYF,TGCGCCAGCAGCGAGGGTCCTCTCTACGAGCAGTACTTC
TRBJ2-3,-,TRBV7-3,TRBD2,CASSLGGRASYTQYF,TGTGCCAGCAGCTTAGGCGGGAGGGCCTCTTATACGCAGTATTTT
TRBJ2-7,-,TRBV10-2,-,CASSPEGEGPEQYF,TGCGCCAGCAGTCCTGAGGGAGAGGGCCCCGAGCAGTACTTC
TRBJ1-1,-,TRBV5-1,TRBD1,CASSLDARGKMNTEAFF,TGCGCCAGCAGCTTGGATGCCAGGGGGAAGATGAACACTGAAGCTTTCTTT
TRBJ2-3,-,TRBV7-2,TRBD2,CASSPQAAGGPGDTQYF,TGTGCCAGCAGCCCCCAAGCCGCGGGAGGGCCGGGAGATACGCAGTATTTT
TRBJ2-3,-,TRBV2,-,CASSDYRDPRIPDTQYF,TGTGCCAGCAGTGATTACAGGGACCCTCGGATCCCAGATACGCAGTATTTT
TRBJ2-3,-,TRBV5-4,TRBD2,CASSATGTSGTDTQYF,TGTGCCAGCAGCGCGACCGGGACTAGCGGGACAGATACGCAGTATTTT
TRBJ1-1,-,TRBV9,-,CASSVEDGGTEAFF,TGTGCCAGCAGCGTGGAGGACGGGGGGACTGAAGCTTTCTTT
TRBJ1-1,-,TRBV5-6,-,CASSSKVGQENTEAFF,TGTGCCAGCAGCTCCAAAGTCGGCCAGGAGAACACTGAAGCTTTCTTT
TRBJ2-7,-,TRBV4-1,TRBD1,CASSLPGQGRYEQYF,TGCGCCAGCAGCCTCCCGGGACAGGGGCGGTACGAGCAGTACTTC
TRBJ1-4,-,TRBV6-5,TRBD1,CASSWDRRNEKLFF,TGTGCCAGCAGCTGGGACAGGCGTAATGAAAAACTGTTTTTT
TRBJ1-1,once,TRBV13,TRBD1,CASSLDLTGDEAFF,TGTGCCAGCAGCTTAGACCTTACAGGGGATGAAGCTTTCTTT